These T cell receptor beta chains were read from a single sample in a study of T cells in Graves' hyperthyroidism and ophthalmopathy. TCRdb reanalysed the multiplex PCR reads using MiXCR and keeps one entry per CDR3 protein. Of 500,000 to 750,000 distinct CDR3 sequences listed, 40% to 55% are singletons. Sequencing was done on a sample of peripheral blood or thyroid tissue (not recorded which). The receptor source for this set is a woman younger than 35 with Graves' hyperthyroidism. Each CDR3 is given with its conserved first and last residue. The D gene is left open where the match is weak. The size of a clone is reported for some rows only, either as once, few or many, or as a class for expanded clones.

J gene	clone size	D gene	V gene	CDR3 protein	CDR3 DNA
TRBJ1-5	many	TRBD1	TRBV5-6	CASSLLQGNQPQHF	TGTGCCAGCAGCTTGTTACAGGGGAATCAGCCCCAGCATTTT
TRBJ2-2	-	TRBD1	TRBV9	CASSVGTGGTGELFF	TGTGCCAGCAGCGTAGGGACAGGGGGCACCGGGGAGCTGTTTTTT
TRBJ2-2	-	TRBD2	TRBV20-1	CSARVLGRAGELFF	TGCAGTGCTAGAGTGCTCGGGAGGGCCGGGGAGCTGTTTTTT
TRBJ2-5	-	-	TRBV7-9	CASSRSGAGGQPQYF	TGTGCCAGCAGCCGCTCGGGGGCAGGGGGGCAGCCCCAGTACTTC
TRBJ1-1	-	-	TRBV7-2	CASSEPEAFF	TGTGCCAGCAGCGAGCCGGAAGCTTTCTTT
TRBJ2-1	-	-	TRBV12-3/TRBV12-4	CASSIVGEQFF	TGTGCCAGCAGCATAGTTGGGGAGCAGTTCTTC
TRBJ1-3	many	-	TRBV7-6	CASSLAPGQINTIYF	TGTGCCAGCAGCTTAGCCCCAGGGCAGATAAACACCATATATTTT
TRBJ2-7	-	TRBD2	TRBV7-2	CASSLSGETYEQYF	TGTGCCAGCAGCTTAAGCGGGGAGACCTACGAGCAGTACTTC
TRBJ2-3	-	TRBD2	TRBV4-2	CASSRRLAPDTQYF	TGTGCCAGCAGCCGACGACTAGCGCCAGATACGCAGTATTTT
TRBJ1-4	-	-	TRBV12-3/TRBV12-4	CASSFTGQGREKLFF	TGTGCCAGCAGCTTCACTGGGCAGGGGCGGGAAAAACTGTTTTTT
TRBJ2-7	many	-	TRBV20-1	CSAAHGLTPYEQYF	TGCAGTGCTGCCCACGGCCTCACCCCCTACGAGCAGTACTTC
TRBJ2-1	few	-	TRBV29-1	CSGGHTTYNEQFF	TGCAGCGGAGGACACACGACATACAATGAGCAGTTCTTC
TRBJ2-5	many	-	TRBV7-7	CASSPGGQRQETQYF	TGTGCTAGCAGCCCGGGGGGCCAAAGACAAGAGACCCAGTACTTC
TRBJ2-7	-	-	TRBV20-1	CSAIRVNEQYF	TGCAGTGCTATCAGGGTGAACGAGCAGTACTTC
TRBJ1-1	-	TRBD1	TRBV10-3	CASSPGTGFLNTEAFF	TGTGCCAGCTCCCCCGGGACAGGGTTCTTGAACACTGAAGCTTTCTTT
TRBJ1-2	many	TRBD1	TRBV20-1	CSARATVEQGIGYTF	TGCAGTGCTAGAGCCACCGTCGAACAGGGGATTGGCTACACCTTC
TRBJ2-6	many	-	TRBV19	CASSIALSGANVLTF	TGTGCCAGTAGTATAGCACTCTCTGGGGCCAACGTCCTGACTTTC
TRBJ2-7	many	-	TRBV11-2	CASSSGRLLEYF	TGTGCCAGCAGCTCGGGACGTCTTTTGGAGTACTTC
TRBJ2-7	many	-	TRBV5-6	CASSFDRLYEQYF	TGTGCCAGCAGCTTCGACAGGCTCTACGAGCAGTACTTC
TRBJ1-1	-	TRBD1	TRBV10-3	CAISESRTGTMNTEAFF	TGTGCCATCAGTGAGTCTCGGACAGGAACCATGAACACTGAAGCTTTCTTT